This TCR beta chain originates from a study of human T cells and chemical hapten exposure. At the level of the study: Mostly female, the patients presented with alopecia areata, totalis or universalis.

This clonotype was found a few times. Time point here: patch test 2, 6 weeks after DPC sensitization. Treatment of the sample: therapeutic diphenylcyclopropenone sensitization with weekly scalp DPC. Trimming cost V 0 bases and J 1 base, with 9 bases left between them. CDR1 and CDR2 from the germline V gene are LGHNA and YSLEER. This CDR3 has 15 residues. TCRdb passed the RACE reads through MiXCR, listing each CDR3 protein once. The data hold 80,000 to 95,000 distinct CDR3 sequences, with about 11% observed a single time. The source material was whole blood, sampled in connection with sensitization to the hapten diphenylcyclopropenone (DPC). The clonotype originates from a man aged 40-49 years with alopecia areata. Some clones in this sample may be carry-over from other donors' samples. The chain carries TRBV4-3 and TRBJ2-5, with D maybe TRBD1 (6 bases). Here the CDR3 reads CASSQELRGQETQYF. The CDR3 DNA is TGCGCCAGCAGCCAAGAACTCAGGGGCCAAGAGACCCAGTACTTC.